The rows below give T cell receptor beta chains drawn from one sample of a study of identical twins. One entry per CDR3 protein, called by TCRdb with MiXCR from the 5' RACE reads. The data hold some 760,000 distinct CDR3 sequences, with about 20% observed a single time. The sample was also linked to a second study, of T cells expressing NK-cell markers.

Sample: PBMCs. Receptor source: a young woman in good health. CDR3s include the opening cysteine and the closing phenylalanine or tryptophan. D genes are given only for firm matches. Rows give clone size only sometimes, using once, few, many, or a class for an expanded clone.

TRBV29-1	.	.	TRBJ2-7	CSVEDWPGEQYF	TGCAGCGTTGAAGACTGGCCGGGCGAGCAGTACTTC
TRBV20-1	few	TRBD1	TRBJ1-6	CSARGGLGTGVNSPLHF	TGCAGTGCTAGAGGGGGGTTGGGGACAGGGGTAAATTCACCCCTCCACTTT
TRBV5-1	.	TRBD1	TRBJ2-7	CASRNRGSEQYF	TGCGCCAGCAGAAACAGGGGGAGCGAGCAGTACTTC
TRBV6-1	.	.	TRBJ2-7	CASSEEFTQYF	TGTGCCAGCAGTGAAGAGTTCACGCAGTACTTC
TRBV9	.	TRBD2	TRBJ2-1	CASSALGGAGNEQFF	TGTGCCAGCAGCGCACTCGGGGGAGCGGGAAATGAGCAGTTCTTC
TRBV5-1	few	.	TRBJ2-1	CASSLEVAGEQFF	TGCGCCAGCAGCTTGGAGGTAGCTGGCGAGCAGTTCTTC
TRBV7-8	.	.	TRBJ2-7	CASSPISDIRVGPGAF	.
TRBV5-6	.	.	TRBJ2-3	CASSLALLDTQYF	TGTGCCAGCAGCTTGGCCCTGCTAGATACGCAGTATTTT
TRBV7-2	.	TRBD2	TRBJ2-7	CASSLAGSGTGEQYF	TGTGCCAGCAGCTTGGCTGGGAGCGGGACTGGGGAGCAGTACTTC
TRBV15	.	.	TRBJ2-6	CATDISGANVLTF	TGTGCCACAGACATTTCGGGGGCCAACGTCCTGACTTTC
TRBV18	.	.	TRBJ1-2	CASSPPGPRGYGYTF	TGTGCCAGCTCACCACCGGGACCCCGAGGCTATGGCTACACCTTC
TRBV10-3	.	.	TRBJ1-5	CAISATEEGPQHF	TGTGCCATCAGTGCTACGGAGGAAGGGCCCCAGCATTTT
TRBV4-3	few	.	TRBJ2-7	CASSQERPRPYEQYF	TGCGCCAGCAGCCAAGAGCGCCCCAGGCCCTACGAGCAGTACTTC
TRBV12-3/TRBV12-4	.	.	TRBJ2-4	CASSLTWLAKNIQYF	TGTGCCAGCAGTTTAACTTGGCTAGCCAAAAACATTCAGTACTTC
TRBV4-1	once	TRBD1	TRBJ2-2	CASSHGTGGTGELFF	TGCGCCAGCAGCCACGGGACAGGGGGCACCGGGGAGCTGTTTTTT
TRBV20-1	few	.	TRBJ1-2	CSARDRGGYGYTF	TGCAGTGCTAGAGACAGGGGAGGCTATGGCTACACCTTC
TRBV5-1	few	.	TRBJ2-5	CASSLAGNNQETQYF	TGCGCCAGCAGCTTGGCCGGGAACAACCAAGAGACCCAGTACTTC
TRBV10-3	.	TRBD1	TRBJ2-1	CATRGQGMQKSYNEQFF	TGTGCCACCCGAGGACAGGGGATGCAAAAGAGCTACAATGAGCAGTTCTTC
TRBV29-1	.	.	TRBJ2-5	CSGGVEETQYF	TGCAGCGGCGGGGTAGAAGAGACCCAGTACTTC
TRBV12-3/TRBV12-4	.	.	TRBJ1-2	CASSYRANYGYTF	TGTGCCAGCAGCTACAGGGCTAACTATGGCTACACCTTC
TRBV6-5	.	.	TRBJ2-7	CASSFPGRREQYF	TGTGCCAGCAGTTTCCCGGGGCGTAGGGAGCAGTACTTC
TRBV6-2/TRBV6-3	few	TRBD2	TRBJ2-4	CASSYLGTSIIQYF	TGTGCCAGCAGTTACCTCGGGACTAGTATCATTCAGTACTTC
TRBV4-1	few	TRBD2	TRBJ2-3	CASSQDVLAGGSQYF	TGCGCCAGCAGCCAAGATGTGCTAGCGGGAGGATCGCAGTATTTT
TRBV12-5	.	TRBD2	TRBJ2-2	CASGLQGGPGELFF	TGTGCTAGTGGTCTCCAGGGAGGGCCCGGGGAGCTGTTTTTT
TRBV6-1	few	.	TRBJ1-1	CASSEHRTEAFF	TGTGCCAGCAGTGAACATAGGACTGAAGCTTTCTTT
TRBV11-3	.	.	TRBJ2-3	CASSSTRDTQYF	TGTGCCAGCAGCTCAACCCGCGATACGCAGTATTTT
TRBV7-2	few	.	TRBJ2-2	CASSLGASLVTGELFF	TGTGCCAGCAGCTTGGGGGCATCCCTGGTCACCGGGGAGCTGTTTTTT
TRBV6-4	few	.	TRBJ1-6	CASSPRGGNSPLHF	TGTGCCAGCAGTCCCAGGGGAGGTAATTCACCCCTCCACTTT
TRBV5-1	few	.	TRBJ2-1	CASRYPQGTEQFF	TGCGCCAGCCGCTATCCCCAGGGAACGGAGCAGTTCTTC
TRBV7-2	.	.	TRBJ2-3	CASSLVRAGTDTQYF	TGTGCCAGCAGCTTAGTCCGGGCGGGGACAGATACGCAGTATTTT
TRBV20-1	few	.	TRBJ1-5	CSVGRGKSQPQHF	TGCAGTGTCGGGAGGGGGAAGTCTCAGCCCCAGCATTTT
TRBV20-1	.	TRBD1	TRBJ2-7	CSAQGQTYEQYF	TGCAGTGCACAGGGGCAGACCTACGAGCAGTACTTC
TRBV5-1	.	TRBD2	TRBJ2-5	CASSLVLAGGQETQYF	TGCGCCAGCAGCTTGGTTTTAGCGGGGGGCCAAGAGACCCAGTACTTC
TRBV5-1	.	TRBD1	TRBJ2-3	CASSGTGTGDSDTQYF	TGCGCCAGCAGCGGGACCGGGACAGGGGACTCAGATACGCAGTATTTT
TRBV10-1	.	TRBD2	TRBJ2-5	CASSESGGEGRETQYF	TGCGCCAGCAGTGAGTCGGGCGGGGAGGGCCGAGAGACCCAGTACTTC
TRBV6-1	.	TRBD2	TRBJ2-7	CASSGGLAGGLSSYEQYF	TGTGCCAGCAGTGGGGGACTAGCGGGAGGGCTGAGCTCCTACGAGCAGTACTTC
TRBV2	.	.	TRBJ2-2	CTSSEPRNTGELFF	TGTACCAGCAGTGAGCCCAGGAACACCGGGGAGCTGTTTTTT
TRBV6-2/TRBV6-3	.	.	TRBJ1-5	CASSWVGRAQHF	TGTGCCAGCAGTTGGGTTGGACGGGCCCAGCATTTT
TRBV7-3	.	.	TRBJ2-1	CASSLSSYFYGEQFF	TGTGCCAGCAGCTTAAGTAGCTACTTCTACGGTGAGCAGTTCTTC
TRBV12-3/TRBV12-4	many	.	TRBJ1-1	CASSPRQTNTEAFF	TGTGCCAGCAGTCCCCGACAGACGAACACTGAAGCTTTCTTT
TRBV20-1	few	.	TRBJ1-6	CSAREGNLFNSPLHF	TGCAGTGCTAGAGAAGGGAACCTATTTAATTCACCCCTCCACTTT
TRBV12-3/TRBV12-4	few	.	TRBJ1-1	CASSWWNTEAFF	TGTGCCAGCAGTTGGTGGAACACTGAAGCTTTCTTT
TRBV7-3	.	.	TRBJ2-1	CASSLITSNEQFF	TGTGCCAGCAGCTTAATTACCAGCAATGAGCAGTTCTTC
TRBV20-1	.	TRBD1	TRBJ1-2	CSARVLGTGYGYTF	TGCAGTGCTAGAGTTCTCGGGACAGGGTATGGCTACACCTTC
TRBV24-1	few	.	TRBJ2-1	CATSGGVPYNEQFF	TGTGCCACCAGTGGGGGGGTTCCCTACAATGAGCAGTTCTTC
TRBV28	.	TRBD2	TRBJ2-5	CASSFPPGQGLRGLAGKTQYF	TGTGCCAGCAGTTTTCCGCCGGGACAGGGTCTGAGGGGACTAGCGGGAAAGACCCAGTACTTC
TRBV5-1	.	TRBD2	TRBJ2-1	CASSLSSGGAREQFF	TGCGCCAGCAGCTTGAGCAGCGGGGGGGCCCGTGAGCAGTTCTTC
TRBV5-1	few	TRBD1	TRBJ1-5	CASRPGTGSNQPQHF	TGCGCCAGCAGACCCGGGACAGGAAGCAATCAGCCCCAGCATTTT
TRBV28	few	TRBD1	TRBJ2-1	CASSSPPGTGSSSYNEQFF	TGTGCCAGCAGTTCACCCCCCGGGACAGGGAGTAGCTCCTACAATGAGCAGTTCTTC
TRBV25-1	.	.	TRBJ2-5	CASSDISKGGETQYF	TGTGCCAGCAGTGACATATCCAAGGGGGGGGAGACCCAGTACTTC
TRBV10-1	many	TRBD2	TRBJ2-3	CASSENGGGITDTQYF	TGCGCCAGCAGTGAGAACGGCGGGGGGATTACAGATACGCAGTATTTT
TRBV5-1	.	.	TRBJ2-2	CASSLTVANTGELFF	TGCGCCAGCAGCTTGACAGTAGCGAACACCGGGGAGCTGTTTTTT
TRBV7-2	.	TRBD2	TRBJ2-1	CASSPGTSGGEQFF	TGTGCCAGCAGCCCCGGGACTAGCGGGGGGGAGCAGTTCTTC